A single sample gave rise to the 28 T cell receptor beta chains below, sequenced in a study of response to subunit inactivated influenza vaccine. Each CDR3 protein is one row after TCRdb ran MiXCR on the RT-PCR reads. The sample carries around 570,000 distinct CDR3 sequences, approximately 11% recorded once. The same specimen was also included in a second study, on T cells expressing NK-cell markers. That source adds: Beta-chain TCR cDNA was generated via 5'RACE template switching with UMIs.

The input for sequencing was PBMCs from blood, taken on the day of vaccination. Receptors originate from a man aged 50 or older who received an inactivated influenza vaccine.

The rearrangement joins TRBV28 to TRBJ2-2, with D uncertain. Germline V CDR1 and CDR2: MDHEN, SYDVKM. The CDR3 extends over 17 amino acids. Trimming left V 6 bases short and J 4 bases short, with 21 bases between. This CDR3 reads CASRPGGVVSTTGELFF. The DNA for the CDR3 is TGTGCCAGCAGACCCGGTGGGGTAGTTTCGACCACCGGGGAGCTGTTTTTT.

This clonotype appeared many times. The chain is built from TRBV9 and TRBJ2-1; possibly TRBD1 or TRBD2 for D (5 bases each). The CDR3 has 14 amino acids. V dropped 6 bases and J dropped 0 bases, with 10 bases sitting between them. Germline V gene sequence: CDR1 SGDLS, CDR2 YYNGEE. The CDR3 DNA follows: TGTGCCAGCAATGGGGGTTTCTCCTACAATGAGCAGTTCTTC. Encoded protein: CASNGGFSYNEQFF.

This clonotype turned up a few times. V and J are TRBV29-1 and TRBJ2-3, with 11 bases aligning to TRBD1. The CDR3 contains 15 residues. Germline trimming cut 6 bases from V and 6 bases from J; bases unmatched to any gene: 11. Per germline, CDR1 SQVTM and CDR2 ANQGSEA. CDR3 protein: CSVAGQGARLDTQYF. In DNA, the CDR3 is TGCAGCGTCGCTGGACAGGGGGCACGATTGGATACGCAGTATTTT.

This clonotype showed up just a few times. The V gene is TRBV7-8, the J gene TRBJ2-7, with a possible D match to TRBD1 (6 bases). In germline, CDR1 is SGHVS, CDR2 FQNEAQ. Trimming cost V 5 bases and J 3 bases, with 14 bases left between them. The CDR3 is made up of 14 amino acids. The CDR3: CASSGPGQYYEQYF. As DNA, the CDR3 is TGTGCCAGCAGCGGACCTGGACAGTACTACGAGCAGTACTTC.

The genes are TRBV7-9 and TRBJ2-1; D perhaps matches TRBD2 (5 bases). Trimming stripped 9 bases from V and 6 bases from J, with 9 bases between. The germline V gene encodes CDR1 SEHNR and CDR2 FQNEAQ (reference sequence). The length of the CDR3 is 11 residues. In DNA form, the CDR3 reads TGTGCCAGGGAAGAGGGCAATGAGCAGTTCTTC. Amino acid sequence: CAREEGNEQFF.

V usage is TRBV10-3 and J usage is TRBJ1-1; D not resolved. Germline V CDR1 and CDR2: ENHRY, SYGVKD. The CDR3 contains 13 residues. Deletions cut 3 bases from V and 4 bases from J, with 9 bases between. CDR3 protein: CAISDSSGTEAFF. DNA for the CDR3: TGTGCCATCAGTGACTCTAGTGGCACTGAAGCTTTCTTT.

V gene TRBV30 combines with J gene TRBJ1-6; D not resolved. This CDR3 has 9 amino acids. Deletions cut 8 bases from V and 8 bases from J, with 4 bases between. Looked up from germline, CDR1 is GTSNPN and CDR2 is SVGIG (reference sequence). The CDR3 DNA is TGTGCCGGGGATTCACCCCTCCACTTT. Its translation is CAGDSPLHF.

The table lists this clonotype with a few counts. The rearrangement joins TRBV20-1 to TRBJ2-3, with 9 bases lining up with TRBD1. Germline CDR1 is DFQATT and CDR2 is SNEGSKA (reference sequence). CDR3 length: 16 residues. The V segment lost 2 bases and the J segment 2 bases; nucleotides outside the gene matches: 8. As DNA, the CDR3 is TGCAGTGCTAGACAACCGGGACAGGGAAACACAGATACGCAGTATTTT. This translates into CSARQPGQGNTDTQYF.

This clonotype was seen only a few times. The rearrangement joins TRBV7-2 to TRBJ2-7; D gene unclear. Germline lookup yields CDR1 SGHTA and CDR2 FQGNSA. Deletions cut 5 bases from V and 6 bases from J, with 11 bases between. This CDR3 comprises 12 residues. CDR3 coding DNA: TGTGCCAGCAGCCCCAGTTTTGGCGAGCAGTACTTC. Translating gives CASSPSFGEQYF.

This clonotype has more than one count but fewer than ten. This chain uses TRBV6-1 with TRBJ2-3; no firm D call. This CDR3 region has 12 residues. Germline loops: CDR1 MNHNS, CDR2 SASEGT. V lost 0 bases and J lost 6, with 4 bases in between. The chain's CDR3 is CASSEARDTQYF. The CDR3 DNA reads as TGTGCCAGCAGTGAAGCGCGGGATACGCAGTATTTT.

The rearrangement uses TRBV12-3 or TRBV12-4 and TRBJ1-2; possibly TRBD1 for D (5 bases). This CDR3 has 14 residues. Deletions cut 6 bases from V and 2 bases from J, with 13 bases between. CDR3 bases: TGTGCCAGCAGCCGCGGGACGGGGAACTATGGCTACACCTTC. It encodes CASSRGTGNYGYTF.

The rearrangement links TRBV20-1 to TRBJ2-3, with D possibly being TRBD2 (5 bases). V lost 3 bases and J 5 bases, leaving 18 bases between the germline ends. The germline CDR1 and CDR2 sequences are DFQATT and SNEGSKA (reference sequence). The CDR3 loop spans 15 amino acids. CDR3 nucleotide sequence: TGCAGTGCTAGGAGCGGTAACCGGATGGGAGATACGCAGTATTTT. Its protein product is CSARSGNRMGDTQYF.

The V and J genes are TRBV29-1 and TRBJ2-2; no firm D call. Trimming pared 5 bases from V and 0 bases from J, leaving 10 bases between. The CDR3 extends over 14 amino acids. In germline, CDR1 is SQVTM, CDR2 ANQGSEA. The CDR3 nucleotides read TGCAGCGTTTCCATCCAGGCGAACACCGGGGAGCTGTTTTTT. Protein sequence: CSVSIQANTGELFF.

This sequence joins TRBV6-2 or TRBV6-3 and TRBJ2-7, with D tentatively TRBD2 (6 bases). V was pared by 3 bases and J by 4 bases, with 10 bases between. CDR1 and CDR2 from the germline V gene are MNHEY and SVGEGT. The CDR3 totals 13 residues. In DNA, the CDR3 is TGTGCCAGCAGTTATAGGGACTTTTACGAGCAGTACTTC. Its protein is CASSYRDFYEQYF.

This clonotype was recorded a few times. The gene calls are TRBV12-3 or TRBV12-4 and TRBJ1-2, with D uncertain. CDR3 length equals 14 residues. V was trimmed by 2 bases and J by 4 bases, leaving 11 bases between them. The CDR3 nucleotides read TGTGCCAGCAGTTTATCGGACCTGCCCTATGGCTACACCTTC. Translated, it gives CASSLSDLPYGYTF.

This clonotype was detected many times. This sequence joins TRBV7-9 and TRBJ2-2; no definite D call. Trimming stripped 1 base from V and 4 bases from J, with 1 base between. The germline gives CDR1 SEHNR, CDR2 FQNEAQ (reference sequence). This CDR3 spans 12 amino acids. This CDR3 is CASSLVTGELFF. DNA for the CDR3: TGTGCCAGCAGCTTAGTCACCGGGGAGCTGTTTTTT.

Only a few counts were recorded for this clonotype. V gene TRBV5-1 combines with J gene TRBJ2-5, with TRBD2 as a possible D gene (6 bases). Trimming stripped 0 bases from V and 7 bases from J, with 19 bases between. In germline, CDR1 is SGHRS, CDR2 YFSETQ. The CDR3 covers 16 residues. The CDR3 nucleotides are TGCGCCAGCAGCTTGGATAATGCGGGGATCGGAGGGACCCAGTACTTC. Translated: CASSLDNAGIGGTQYF.

This clonotype was detected ten times or more. The chain employs TRBV4-1 and TRBJ2-7; unclear D gene. Germline V lookup: CDR1 MGHRA, CDR2 YSYEKL. V dropped 0 bases and J dropped 5 bases, with 20 bases sitting between them. The CDR3 has 17 amino acids. The CDR3: CASSQEYPRPQHNEQYF. CDR3 bases: TGCGCCAGCAGCCAAGAATACCCCCGGCCTCAGCACAACGAGCAGTACTTC.

V and J are TRBV3-1 and TRBJ2-2, with D uncertain. Germline CDR1 is LGHDT and CDR2 is YNNKEL (reference sequence). With 7 bases removed from V and 0 bases from J, the gap between germline ends came to 15 bases. The CDR3 covers 16 residues. This CDR3 is CASTRSFNANTGELFF. As DNA, the CDR3 is TGTGCCAGCACCCGATCCTTCAACGCGAACACCGGGGAGCTGTTTTTT.

This clonotype was counted between two and nine times. The rearrangement links TRBV28 to TRBJ2-5; no clear D. V was pared by 3 bases and J by 5 bases, with 16 bases between. The CDR3 covers 15 residues. Germline CDR1 and CDR2: MDHEN and SYDVKM. This CDR3 is CASSFLSAGLETQYF. Here the CDR3 DNA reads TGTGCCAGCAGTTTTCTGTCAGCCGGATTGGAGACCCAGTACTTC.

The chain joins TRBV5-1 to TRBJ2-7; 15 bases match TRBD2. With V trimmed by 2 bases and J by 0 bases, 3 bases remained unmatched. CDR3 length equals 17 residues. CDR1 and CDR2 from the germline V gene are SGHRS and YFSETQ. CDR3 residues: CASSFGTSGGYSYEQYF. CDR3 sequence (DNA): TGCGCCAGCAGCTTCGGGACTAGCGGGGGGTACTCCTACGAGCAGTACTTC.

The CDR3 region has the DNA TGCAGTGCTAAAGCCGGGGGGCGGGAGACCCAGTACTTC. Its protein is CSAKAGGRETQYF. The rearrangement links TRBV20-1 to TRBJ2-5, with D maybe TRBD2 (7 bases). V gave up 4 bases and J gave up 5 bases, with 14 bases separating them. The CDR3 contains 13 residues. Germline V gene sequence: CDR1 DFQATT, CDR2 SNEGSKA (reference sequence).

The rearrangement uses TRBV1 and TRBJ2-7; the table's D call of TRBD2 was not tested on the DNA. TRBV1 is recorded as a pseudogene. The CDR3 runs 14 residues. The CDR3 region has the DNA TGCAGTGCTATCGAGCGGGGGTTCTCCTACGAGCAGTACTTC. This encodes CSAIERGFSYEQYF.

This chain uses TRBV18 with TRBJ1-4, with 9 bases lining up with TRBD1. Germline loops: CDR1 KGHSH, CDR2 LQKENI. Trimming removed 2 bases from V and 7 bases from J; junction bases left unmatched: 14. There are 18 residues in the CDR3. The CDR3 here is CASSPTVPGQGRGEKLFF. The CDR3 region has the DNA TGTGCCAGCTCACCAACAGTCCCGGGACAGGGCCGGGGTGAAAAACTGTTTTTT. Full variable domain (outside the CDR3, taken from reference TRBV18 and TRBJ1-4): NAGVMQNPRHLVRRRGQEARLRCSPMKGHSHVYWYRQLPEEGLKFMVYLQKENIIDESGMPKERFSAEFPKEGPSILRIQQVVRGDSAAYFCASSPTVPGQGRGEKLFFGSGTQLSVL.

The chain recombines TRBV5-1 with TRBJ2-2; D gene uncertain. Trimming shortened V by 0 bases and J by 2 bases, and 11 bases separated the two germline ends. Germline V CDR1 and CDR2: SGHRS, YFSETQ. The length of the CDR3 is 16 residues. CDR3 coding DNA: TGCGCCAGCAGCTTGGGGTTGCAGTCAAACACCGGGGAGCTGTTTTTT. Protein: CASSLGLQSNTGELFF.

The sample holds one count of this clonotype. The chain has TRBV7-8 and TRBJ2-1, with 13 bases that match TRBD2. The CDR3 sequence is 18 residues long. Trimming removed 2 bases from V and 2 bases from J; junction bases left unmatched: 6. From germline, CDR1 is SGHVS and CDR2 FQNEAQ. CDR3 protein: CASSLWRTSGSPYNEQFF. The CDR3 bases are TGTGCCAGCAGCTTATGGAGGACTAGCGGGAGTCCCTACAATGAGCAGTTCTTC. The whole variable domain, remainder taken from reference TRBV7-8 and TRBJ2-1, is GAGVSQSPRYKVAKRGQDVALRCDPISGHVSLFWYQQALGQGPEFLTYFQNEAQLDKSGLPSDRFFAERPEGSVSTLKIQRTQQEDSAVYLCASSLWRTSGSPYNEQFFGPGTRLTVL.

This clonotype was seen a few times. The V gene is TRBV5-1, the J gene TRBJ2-1; 10 bases map to TRBD1. V gave up 7 bases and J gave up 7 bases; unmatched junction bases: 11. CDR1 is SGHRS and CDR2 is YFSETQ in the germline V gene. CDR3 length: 15 amino acids. In DNA form, the CDR3 reads TGCGCCAGCTGTGGGGGGACAGGGGTGAAAAATGAGCAGTTCTTC. It specifies CASCGGTGVKNEQFF. The whole variable domain, remainder taken from reference TRBV5-1 and TRBJ2-1, is KAGVTQTPRYLIKTRGQQVTLSCSPISGHRSVSWYQQTPGQGLQFLFEYFSETQRNKGNFPGRFSGRQFSNSRSEMNVSTLELGDSALYLCASCGGTGVKNEQFFGPGTRLTVL.

V gene TRBV7-9 combines with J gene TRBJ2-2, with no clear D. Germline lookup yields CDR1 SEHNR and CDR2 FQNEAQ (reference sequence). This CDR3 comprises 16 residues. V lost 5 bases and J lost 0, with 13 bases in between. The CDR3 protein is CASSARLVANTGELFF. Here the CDR3 DNA reads TGTGCCAGCAGCGCGCGACTGGTAGCGAACACCGGGGAGCTGTTTTTT.